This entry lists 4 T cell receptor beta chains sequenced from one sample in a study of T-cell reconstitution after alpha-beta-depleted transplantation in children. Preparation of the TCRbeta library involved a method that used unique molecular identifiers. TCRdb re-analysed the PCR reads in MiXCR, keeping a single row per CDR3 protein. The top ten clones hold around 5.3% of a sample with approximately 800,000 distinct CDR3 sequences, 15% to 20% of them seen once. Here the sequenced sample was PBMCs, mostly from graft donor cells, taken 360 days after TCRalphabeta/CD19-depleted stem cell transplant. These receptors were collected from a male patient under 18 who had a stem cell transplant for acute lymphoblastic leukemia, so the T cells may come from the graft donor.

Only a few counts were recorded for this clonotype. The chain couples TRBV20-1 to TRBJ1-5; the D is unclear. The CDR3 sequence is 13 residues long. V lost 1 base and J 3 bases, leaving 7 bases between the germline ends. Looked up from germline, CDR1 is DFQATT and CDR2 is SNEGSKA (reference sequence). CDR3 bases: TGCAGTGCTAGAGCCCGCTCCAATCAGCCCCAGCATTTT. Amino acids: CSARARSNQPQHF.

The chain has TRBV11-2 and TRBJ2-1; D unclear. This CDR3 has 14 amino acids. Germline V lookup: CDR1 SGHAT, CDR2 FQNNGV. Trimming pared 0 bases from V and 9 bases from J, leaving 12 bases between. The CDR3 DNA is TGTGCCAGCAGCTTAGAGCCCCTTAGGGCTGAGCAGTTCTTC. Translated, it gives CASSLEPLRAEQFF. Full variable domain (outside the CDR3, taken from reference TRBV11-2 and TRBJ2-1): EAGVAQSPRYKIIEKRQSVAFWCNPISGHATLYWYQQILGQGPKLLIQFQNNGVVDDSQLPKDRFSAERLKGVDSTLKIQPAKLEDSAVYLCASSLEPLRAEQFFGPGTRLTVL.

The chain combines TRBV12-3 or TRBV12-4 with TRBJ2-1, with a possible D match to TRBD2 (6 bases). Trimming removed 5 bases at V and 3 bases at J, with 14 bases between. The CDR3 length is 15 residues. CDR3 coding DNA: TGTGCCAGCAGTCCTCTAGCGAGTCTCTACAATGAGCAGTTCTTC. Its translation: CASSPLASLYNEQFF.

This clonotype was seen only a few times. The DNA of the CDR3 is TGCGCCAGCAGGGAGACTAGCGGGAGGCACCAAGAGACCCAGTACTTC. This codes for CASRETSGRHQETQYF. This chain joins TRBV5-1 and TRBJ2-5; 13 bases match TRBD2. This CDR3 comprises 16 residues. Trimming cost V 5 bases and J 0 bases; bases outside gene matches: 4. CDR1 is SGHRS and CDR2 is YFSETQ in the germline V gene.